The T cell receptor (beta chain) under discussion was sequenced for a study of blood T cell repertoires in COVID-19. V lost 5 bases and J lost 3, with 13 bases in between. This CDR3 is 14 amino acids long. Germline CDR1 is SNHLY and CDR2 is FYNNEI. This clone came up once. Profiling relied on immunoSEQ multiplex PCR, and the TCRdb table lists in-frame clones only, not all of them. The table shows a few hundred thousand clones, with roughly 85% occurring only once. Each participant's cohort was designated according to participant-reported clinical history. Material for sequencing was PBMCs or T cells enriched from blood (not recorded which). This rearrangement joins TRBV2 to TRBJ1-1, with D possibly matching TRBD1 (5 bases). The receptor's source is a man aged 25 to 45 who had recovered from COVID-19. CDR3 sequence reads: CASSLQAVDTEAFF. CDR3 in DNA: TGTGCCAGCAGTTTACAGGCGGTTGACACTGAAGCTTTCTTT.